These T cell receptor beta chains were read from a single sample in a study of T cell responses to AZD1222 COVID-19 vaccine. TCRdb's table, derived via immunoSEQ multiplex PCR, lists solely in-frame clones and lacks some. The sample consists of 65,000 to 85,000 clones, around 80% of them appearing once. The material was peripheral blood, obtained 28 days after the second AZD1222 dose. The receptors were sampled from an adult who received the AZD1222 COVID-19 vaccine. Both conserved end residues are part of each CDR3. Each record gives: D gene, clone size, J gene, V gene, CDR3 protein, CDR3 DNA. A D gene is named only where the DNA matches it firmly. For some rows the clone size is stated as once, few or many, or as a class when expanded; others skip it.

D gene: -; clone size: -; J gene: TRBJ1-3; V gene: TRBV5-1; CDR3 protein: CASSLGGQSSSGNTIYF; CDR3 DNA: TGCGCCAGCAGCTTGGGCGGACAGAGCAGCTCTGGAAACACCATATATTTT
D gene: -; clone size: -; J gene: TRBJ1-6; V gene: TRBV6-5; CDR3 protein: CASSYTVGRASPLHF; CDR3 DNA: TGTGCCAGCAGTTACACTGTCGGGAGAGCTTCACCCCTCCACTTT
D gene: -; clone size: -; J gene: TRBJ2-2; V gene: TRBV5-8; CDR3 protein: CASSFRATGELFF; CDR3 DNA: TGTGCCAGCAGCTTCAGAGCAACCGGGGAGCTGTTTTTT
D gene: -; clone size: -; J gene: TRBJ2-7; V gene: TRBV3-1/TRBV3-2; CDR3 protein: CASSQFGTYEQYF; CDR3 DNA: TGTGCCAGCAGCCAATTTGGGACCTACGAGCAGTACTTC
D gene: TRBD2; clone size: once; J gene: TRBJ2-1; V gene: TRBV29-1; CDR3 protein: CSVEVWRGGRGNEQFF; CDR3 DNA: TGCAGCGTTGAAGTGTGGCGGGGGGGCCGTGGTAATGAGCAGTTCTTC
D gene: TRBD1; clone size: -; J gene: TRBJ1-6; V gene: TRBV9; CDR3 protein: CASSASGTGGSGNSPLHF; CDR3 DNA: TGTGCCAGCAGCGCCTCCGGGACAGGGGGTTCGGGAAATTCACCCCTCCACTTT
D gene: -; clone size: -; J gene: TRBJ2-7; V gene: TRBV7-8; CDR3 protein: CASSPLYEQYF; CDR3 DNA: TGTGCCAGCAGCCCTCTTTACGAGCAGTACTTC
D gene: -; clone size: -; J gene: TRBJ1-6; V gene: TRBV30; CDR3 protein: CAWSRDSSYNSPLHF; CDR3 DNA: TGTGCCTGGAGCAGAGACAGCTCCTATAATTCACCCCTCCACTTT
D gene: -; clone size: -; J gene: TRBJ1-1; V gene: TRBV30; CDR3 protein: CAWSVTSLKVEAFF; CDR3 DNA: TGTGCCTGGAGTGTTACCAGCCTGAAGGTGGAAGCTTTCTTT
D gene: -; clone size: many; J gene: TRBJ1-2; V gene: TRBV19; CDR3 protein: CASHRAGVRPGRYTF; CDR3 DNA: TGTGCCAGTCACCGGGCTGGGGTTAGGCCGGGCCGGTACACCTTC
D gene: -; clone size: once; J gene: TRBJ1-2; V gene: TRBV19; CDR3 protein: CASRSRGENYGYTF; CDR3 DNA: TGTGCCAGCAGATCCAGGGGCGAAAACTATGGCTACACCTTC
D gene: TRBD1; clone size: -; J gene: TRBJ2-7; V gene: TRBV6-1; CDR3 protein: CASSESTGANYEQYF; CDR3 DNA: TGTGCCAGCAGTGAATCGACAGGGGCAAACTACGAGCAGTACTTC
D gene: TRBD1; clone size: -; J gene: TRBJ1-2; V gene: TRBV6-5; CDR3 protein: CASRLGPGGNYGYTF; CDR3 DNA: TGTGCCAGCAGGCTGGGGCCAGGGGGCAACTATGGCTACACCTTC
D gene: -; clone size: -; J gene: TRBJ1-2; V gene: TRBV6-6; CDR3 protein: CASSYEEGGGYTF; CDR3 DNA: TGTGCCAGCAGCTACGAGGAAGGGGGTGGCTACACCTTC
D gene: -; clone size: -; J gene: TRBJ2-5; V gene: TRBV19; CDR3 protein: CASSPTKGGPIETQYF; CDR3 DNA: TGTGCCAGTAGTCCCACTAAGGGGGGGCCCATTGAGACCCAGTACTTC
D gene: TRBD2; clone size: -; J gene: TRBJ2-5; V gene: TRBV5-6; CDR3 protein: CASSLMFRASGQETQYF; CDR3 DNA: TGTGCCAGCAGCTTGATGTTCCGGGCTAGCGGCCAAGAGACCCAGTACTTC
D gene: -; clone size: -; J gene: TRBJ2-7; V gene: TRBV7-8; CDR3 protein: CASSLRSATYEQYF; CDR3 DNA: TGTGCCAGCAGCTTAAGATCGGCTACCTACGAGCAGTACTTC
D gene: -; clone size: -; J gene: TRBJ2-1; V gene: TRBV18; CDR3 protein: CASSPLVRVGNEQFF; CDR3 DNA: TGTGCCAGCTCACCACTGGTAAGGGTGGGCAATGAGCAGTTCTTC